These 26 T cell receptor beta chains were sequenced from one sample in a study of shared clonotypes between healthy human individuals. The naive CD8 fraction comprised CD45RO-negative cells positively selected for CCR7 and excluded terminally differentiated effector memory CD45RA+ cells. Profiling relied on immunoSEQ multiplex PCR, and the TCRdb table lists in-frame clones only, not all of them. The table has about 2 million clones, less than 95% seen once. Sequencing input: naive CD8+ T cells sorted from blood. These receptors all come from a man between 18 and 29 years old in good health.

This clone appeared a single time. This sequence joins TRBV6-1 and TRBJ1-1; D not resolved. Trimming shortened V by 2 bases and J by 0 bases, and 16 bases separated the two germline ends. CDR3 size: 17 residues. Per germline, CDR1 MNHNS and CDR2 SASEGT. CDR3 sequence (DNA): TGTGCCAGCAGTGAATTAGGCGTTCTAATCTTGAACACTGAAGCTTTCTTT. It is translated as CASSELGVLILNTEAFF.

This chain links TRBV30 with TRBJ1-4; TRBD1 is a possible D gene (5 bases). Per germline, CDR1 GTSNPN and CDR2 SVGIG (reference sequence). CDR3 length: 15 amino acids. V was cut by 3 bases and J by 8 bases, with 19 bases left in between. The CDR3 reads CAWSGGDFWAEKLFF. As DNA, the CDR3 is TGTGCCTGGAGCGGGGGGGACTTTTGGGCGGAAAAACTGTTTTTT.

About this clone itself: Given a far larger clone just one base away, this is likely a sequencing read error. The V and J genes are TRBV28 and TRBJ1-5; 10 nucleotides align to TRBD1. The CDR3 loop spans 15 amino acids. Per germline, CDR1 MDHEN and CDR2 SYDVKM. The junction had 4 bases not matched to a gene; V was cut back by 6 bases and J by 2 bases. CDR3 sequence: CASSPTGGGNQPQHF. In DNA, the CDR3 is TGTGCCAGCAGCCCGACAGGGGGCGGCAATCAGCCCCAGCATTTT. Combining the CDR3 with reference TRBV28 and TRBJ1-5 gives the whole variable domain DVKVTQSSRYLVKRTGEKVFLECVQDMDHENMFWYRQDPGLGLRLIYFSYDVKMKEKGDIPEGYSVSREKKERFSLILESASTNQTSMYLCASSPTGGGNQPQHFGDGTRLSIL.

The chain links TRBV6-5 to TRBJ2-5; D call uncertain. This CDR3 spans 13 amino acids. V was pared by 2 bases and J by 5 bases, with 9 bases between. Per germline, CDR1 MNHEY and CDR2 SVGAGI. The CDR3 sequence: CASSYPSFETQYF. The CDR3 DNA is TGTGCCAGCAGTTACCCTTCTTTTGAGACCCAGTACTTC.

This clone came up once. The chain is built from TRBV2 and TRBJ2-7; D not certain. Germline V gene data show CDR1 as SNHLY and CDR2 as FYNNEI. Trimming left V 2 bases short and J 0 bases short, with 8 bases between. The CDR3 contains 14 residues. DNA of the CDR3: TGTGCCAGCAGTGAAATTGGGGACTCCTACGAGCAGTACTTC. It encodes CASSEIGDSYEQYF.

Notes on this clone: The sample carries other DNA sequences with the same CDR3. The chain is built from TRBV5-6 and TRBJ2-7, with 8 bases that match TRBD1. The V gene end was trimmed by 0 bases and the J gene end by 1 base; junction bases not matched to a gene: 3. The CDR3 has 15 amino acids. Germline V lookup: CDR1 SGHDT, CDR2 YYEEEE. The DNA of the CDR3 is TGTGCCAGCAGCTTGGGCCAGGGGGCTTCCTACGAGCAGTACTTC. Translated, it gives CASSLGQGASYEQYF.

The gene calls are TRBV6-5 and TRBJ2-2; D tentatively fits TRBD1 or TRBD2 (5 bases each). Trimming removed 4 bases from V and 6 bases from J, with 18 bases in between. This CDR3 is 16 amino acids long. In germline, CDR1 is MNHEY, CDR2 SVGAGI. The CDR3 region is CASSFRTLEGPGELFF. The CDR3 DNA follows: TGTGCCAGCAGTTTCCGGACCCTCGAGGGACCCGGGGAGCTGTTTTTT.

Remarks on this clone: Other nucleotide sequences from this sample produce the same CDR3. The chain combines TRBV30 with TRBJ2-7; 9 bases line up with TRBD1. V trimming: 0 bases; J trimming: 5 bases; junction bases outside the gene matches: 5. The CDR3 runs to 14 residues. Germline CDR1 reads GTSNPN; CDR2 reads SVGIG (reference sequence). CDR3: CAWSVGTGYNEQYF. The CDR3 DNA reads TGTGCCTGGAGTGTCGGGACAGGGTACAACGAGCAGTACTTC.

This clone was seen a single time. This chain uses TRBV5-1 with TRBJ2-1, with D maybe TRBD1 (6 bases). Trimming removed 0 bases from V and 6 bases from J, with 10 bases in between. The CDR3 loop spans 14 amino acids. Germline V lookup: CDR1 SGHRS, CDR2 YFSETQ. CDR3 sequence: CASSLDRVGNEQFF. CDR3 sequence (DNA): TGCGCCAGCAGCTTGGACAGGGTGGGCAATGAGCAGTTCTTC.

The rearrangement uses TRBV7-2 and TRBJ1-5; D remains unclear. V shed 4 bases and J shed 7 bases, with 8 bases lying between them. The CDR3 runs to 12 residues. The V gene's germline CDR1 is SGHTA and CDR2 FQGNSA. CDR3 nucleotides: TGTGCCAGCAGCTCGGGTCACCAGCCCCAGCATTTT. Protein product: CASSSGHQPQHF.

DNA of the CDR3: TGTGCCAGCAGCTACCAAGGGAACAATGAGCAGTTCTTC. Its translation is CASSYQGNNEQFF. This chain links TRBV11-2 with TRBJ2-1; D is uncertain. Between the trimmed V and J ends, which lost 4 bases and 5 bases, there was a span of 9 bases. The V gene's germline CDR1 is SGHAT and CDR2 FQNNGV. The CDR3 extends over 13 amino acids.

The rearrangement uses TRBV11-1 and TRBJ2-1, with TRBD2 matching 9 bases. The CDR3 is made up of 15 amino acids. The V gene end was trimmed by 1 base and the J gene end by 6 bases; junction bases not matched to a gene: 4. Germline CDR1 and CDR2: SGHAT and FQDESV (reference sequence). The CDR3 protein is CASSLGLAGLNEQFF. The DNA for the CDR3 is TGTGCCAGCAGCTTAGGGCTAGCGGGGCTCAATGAGCAGTTCTTC. Based on the CDR3 plus reference TRBV11-1 and TRBJ2-1, the full variable domain is EAEVAQSPRYKITEKSQAVAFWCDPISGHATLYWYRQILGQGPELLVQFQDESVVDDSQLPKDRFSAERLKGVDSTLKIQPAELGDSAMYLCASSLGLAGLNEQFFGPGTRLTVL.

The chain uses TRBV5-1 and TRBJ2-7; D may be TRBD1 or TRBD2 (5 bases each). This CDR3 comprises 15 residues. The V end was cut by 0 bases, the J end by 2 bases, with 12 bases between. Per the germline V gene, CDR1 is SGHRS and CDR2 is YFSETQ. The CDR3: CASSLVRDGAYEQYF. Here the CDR3 DNA reads TGCGCCAGCAGCTTGGTTCGGGACGGGGCCTACGAGCAGTACTTC.

The chain couples TRBV30 to TRBJ1-6, with 7 bases lining up with TRBD1. This CDR3 is built from 17 residues. Germline V gives CDR1 GTSNPN, CDR2 SVGIG (reference sequence). Trimming removed 4 bases from V and 1 base from J; junction bases left unmatched: 10. DNA for the CDR3: TGTGCCTGGAAATTGGACAGGCGGGCTTCCTATAATTCACCCCTCCACTTT. It specifies CAWKLDRRASYNSPLHF.

The V gene is TRBV4-1, the J gene TRBJ2-7; 11 bases fit TRBD2. The J segment lost 3 bases and the V segment lost 2 bases, leaving 3 bases of the junction unmatched. From germline, CDR1 is MGHRA and CDR2 YSYEKL. The CDR3 sequence is 15 residues long. Here the CDR3 reads CASSQLTSGIYEQYF. CDR3 nucleotide sequence: TGCGCCAGCAGCCAATTGACTAGCGGGATCTACGAGCAGTACTTC.

The rearrangement links TRBV4-1 to TRBJ2-7; TRBD2 agrees at 7 bases. This CDR3 has 18 amino acids. After removal of 1 base from V and 1 base from J, the junction contained 13 bases not matched to a gene. CDR1 and CDR2 (germline): MGHRA, YSYEKL. CDR3 nucleotides: TGCGCCAGCAGCCAAGTCGGAATCGGCGGGAGAGGTTCCTACGAGCAGTACTTC. Protein: CASSQVGIGGRGSYEQYF.

The V and J genes are TRBV6-5 and TRBJ2-3; maybe TRBD1 (5 bases). The CDR3 runs to 16 residues. CDR1 is MNHEY and CDR2 is SVGAGI in the germline V gene. Trimming shortened V by 2 bases and J by 1 base, and 13 bases separated the two germline ends. The CDR3 is CASSYGRALGTDTQYF. The CDR3 nucleotides are TGTGCCAGCAGTTACGGCAGGGCGTTAGGCACAGATACGCAGTATTTT.

This rearrangement joins TRBV7-6 to TRBJ2-3; 7 bases line up with TRBD2. With V trimmed by 3 bases and J by 7 bases, 7 bases remained unmatched. The germline CDR1 and CDR2 sequences are SGHVS and FNYEAQ. The CDR3 contains 14 residues. The CDR3 DNA reads TGTGCCAGCAGCTTGGGGGGAGGGAACCATACGCAGTATTTT. Translated: CASSLGGGNHTQYF.

A few counts support this clone. The chain uses TRBV4-2 and TRBJ1-2; perhaps TRBD1 as D (5 bases). This CDR3 spans 13 amino acids. Germline-derived CDR1 and CDR2 are LGHNA and YNFKEQ. The germline V and J ends were trimmed by 4 bases and 8 bases, with 14 bases remaining between them. The chain's CDR3 is CASSLTRGDGYTF. The CDR3 DNA is TGTGCCAGCAGCCTCACCCGCGGGGACGGCTACACCTTC.

The CDR3 protein is CASLTPITGELFF. Here the CDR3 DNA reads TGTGCCAGCCTTACGCCTATCACCGGGGAGCTGTTTTTT. The gene calls are TRBV6-1 and TRBJ2-2; D gene uncertain. The length of the CDR3 is 13 residues. Trimming took off 8 bases at V and 4 bases at J, with 11 bases between the two ends. In germline, CDR1 is MNHNS, CDR2 SASEGT.

The chain joins TRBV19 to TRBJ2-7; perhaps TRBD2 as D (7 bases). The CDR3 contains 13 residues. The V end lost 10 bases, the J end lost 0 bases, and 13 bases lay between the germline ends. Germline V lookup: CDR1 LNHDA, CDR2 SQIVND (reference sequence). The CDR3 is CATGGRSSYEQYF. As DNA, the CDR3 is TGTGCCACCGGGGGGCGGAGCTCCTACGAGCAGTACTTC.

Note on this clone: The same CDR3 is also encoded by other DNA sequences in this sample. The V and J genes are TRBV5-1 and TRBJ1-1; D not resolved. Trimming pared 0 bases from V and 1 base from J, leaving 7 bases between. Looked up from germline, CDR1 is SGHRS and CDR2 is YFSETQ. The CDR3 totals 14 residues. CDR3 coding DNA: TGCGCCAGCAGCTTGGAGGGCGGGAACACTGAAGCTTTCTTT. It codes for CASSLEGGNTEAFF.

The V call is TRBV4-1, the J call TRBJ1-5; TRBD1 might be the D (6 bases). The CDR3 contains 15 residues. Trimming cost V 0 bases and J 10 bases, with 16 bases left between them. Germline assignment: CDR1 MGHRA and CDR2 YSYEKL. The CDR3 region is CASSQERGLGAPQHF. CDR3 DNA: TGCGCCAGCAGCCAAGAACGCGGCTTGGGGGCCCCCCAGCATTTT.

The chain has TRBV6-1 and TRBJ1-6, with TRBD1 as a possible D gene (5 bases). Germline CDR1 is MNHNS and CDR2 is SASEGT. CDR3 length: 15 residues. Trimming shortened V by 0 bases and J by 9 bases, and 12 bases separated the two germline ends. CDR3 sequence reads: CASSEADIPGSPLHF. The CDR3 DNA follows: TGTGCCAGCAGTGAAGCGGACATCCCGGGTTCACCCCTCCACTTT.

This chain connects TRBV18 to TRBJ2-7; D might be TRBD1 (6 bases). Germline V gene sequence: CDR1 KGHSH, CDR2 LQKENI. The CDR3 has 15 residues. V lost 3 bases and J 0 bases, leaving 12 bases between the germline ends. CDR3 sequence (DNA): TGTGCCAGCTCACCTCCCCCAGGGGTCTCCTACGAGCAGTACTTC. Its translation is CASSPPPGVSYEQYF.

J is TRBJ2-1 and V is TRBV11-2; D perhaps matches TRBD1 (7 bases). Germline lookup yields CDR1 SGHAT and CDR2 FQNNGV. Trimming took 5 bases from V and 5 from J, leaving 13 bases between them. The CDR3 consists of 14 residues. CDR3 coding DNA: TGTGCCAGCAGCCCAGGGGGGATCAACAATGAGCAGTTCTTC. It encodes CASSPGGINNEQFF.